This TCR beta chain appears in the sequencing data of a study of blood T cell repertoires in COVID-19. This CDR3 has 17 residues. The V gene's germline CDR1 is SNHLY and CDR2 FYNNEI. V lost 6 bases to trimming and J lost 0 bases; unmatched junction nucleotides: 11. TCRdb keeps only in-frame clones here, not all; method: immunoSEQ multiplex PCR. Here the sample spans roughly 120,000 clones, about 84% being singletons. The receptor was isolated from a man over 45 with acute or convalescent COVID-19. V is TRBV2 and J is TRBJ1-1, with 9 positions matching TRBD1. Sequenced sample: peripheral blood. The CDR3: CASRSGQGRSVNTEAFF. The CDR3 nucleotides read TGTGCCAGCAGGTCGGGACAGGGACGGTCGGTGAACACTGAAGCTTTCTTT.